A selection of T cell receptor beta chains follows, all from one sample in a study of PD-L1 blockade in urothelial cancer. Assay used: immunoSEQ multiplex PCR; TCRdb lists only in-frame clones, some missing. The sample includes tens of thousands of clones, 89% of them seen just once. The source was PBMCs, collected around atezolizumab (anti-PD-L1) treatment. These receptors came from a woman of 80 years or more with urothelial cancer. The CDR3 runs from the conserved cysteine through the conserved F or W. The D gene is left open where the match is weak. Clone size is stated in some rows and not others, as once, few, many or a class when expanded.

size,D,V,J,CDR3,DNA
NA,NA,TRBV30,TRBJ1-1,CAWSVGWATEAFF,TGTGCCTGGAGTGTAGGATGGGCCACTGAAGCTTTCTTT
NA,TRBD2,TRBV5-1,TRBJ2-7,CASSHRPGLAGTGETYEQYF,TGCGCCAGCAGCCATCGACCGGGACTAGCGGGTACCGGAGAAACCTACGAGCAGTACTTC
once,TRBD1,TRBV6-1,TRBJ2-1,CASAGGRSYNEQFF,TGTGCCTCAGCAGGGGGTCGATCATACAATGAGCAGTTCTTC
NA,TRBD1,TRBV5-1,TRBJ2-1,CASSWGQGDWFF,TGCGCCAGCAGCTGGGGACAGGGGGACTGGTTCTTC
NA,TRBD2,TRBV4-2,TRBJ2-7,CASSQIGGLPMVYF,TGTGCCAGCAGCCAAATCGGGGGACTACCTATGGTGTACTTC
NA,TRBD1,TRBV13,TRBJ1-1,CASSPGDREGAFF,TGTGCCAGCAGCCCCGGGGACAGGGAGGGAGCTTTCTTT
NA,NA,TRBV5-1,TRBJ2-3,CASSLGRIGTDTQYF,TGCGCCAGCAGCTTGGGGAGGATTGGCACAGATACGCAGTATTTT
NA,TRBD1,TRBV7-8,TRBJ1-5,CASSLRPGQTNQPQHF,TGTGCCAGCAGCTTGCGTCCGGGACAGACGAATCAGCCCCAGCATTTT
NA,NA,TRBV11-2,TRBJ1-2,CASSPLPGQTTHGYTF,TGTGCCAGCAGCCCCCTCCCCGGACAGACAACGCATGGCTACACCTTC
NA,TRBD1,TRBV28,TRBJ1-1,CASSLIQGMAEAFF,TGTGCCAGCAGTCTCATACAGGGGATGGCTGAAGCTTTCTTT
NA,NA,TRBV6-1,TRBJ1-1,CASSGRGVTEAFF,TGTGCCAGCAGTGGCAGGGGTGTCACTGAAGCTTTCTTT
NA,TRBD1,TRBV18,TRBJ1-5,CASSPRQGANTPQHF,TGTGCCAGCTCCCCAAGACAGGGCGCAAATACGCCCCAGCATTTT
NA,TRBD2,TRBV7-2,TRBJ2-3,CASSTWTSPGFGDTQYF,TGTGCCAGCAGCACATGGACTAGCCCGGGTTTCGGAGATACGCAGTATTTT
NA,NA,TRBV7-2,TRBJ2-1,CASSLALSATYNEQFF,TGTGCCAGCAGCTTAGCGCTTAGCGCAACCTACAATGAGCAGTTCTTC
NA,NA,TRBV11-2,TRBJ1-1,CASSVWPGETEAFF,TGTGCCAGCAGCGTCTGGCCAGGGGAAACTGAAGCTTTCTTT
NA,NA,TRBV11-2,TRBJ1-5,CASSAGARNQPQHF,TGTGCCAGCAGCGCTGGTGCCAGGAATCAGCCCCAGCATTTT
few,NA,TRBV19,TRBJ1-4,CASSIQGPDEKLFF,TGTGCCAGTAGTATCCAGGGGCCGGATGAAAAACTGTTTTTT
NA,NA,TRBV7-2,TRBJ2-7,CASSGEQTYEQYF,TGTGCCAGCAGCGGAGAGCAGACCTACGAGCAGTACTTC
NA,TRBD1,TRBV18,TRBJ1-4,CASSPGQGREKLFF,TGTGCCAGCTCACCAGGACAGGGGAGGGAAAAACTGTTTTTT
NA,NA,TRBV27,TRBJ2-2,CASSSETLTGLRTVGGELFF,TGTGCCAGCAGTTCCGAAACACTAACAGGGCTGCGAACCGTCGGAGGGGAGCTGTTTTTT
NA,TRBD2,TRBV6-1,TRBJ2-7,CATSAGGPYEQYF,TGTGCCACGTCAGCGGGAGGGCCCTACGAGCAGTACTTC
NA,NA,TRBV18,TRBJ2-7,CASSPGVTTAYEQYF,TGTGCCAGCTCACCGGGCGTGACGACCGCCTACGAGCAGTACTTC
NA,TRBD1,TRBV5-1,TRBJ1-3,CASSGGTAVRDTIYF,TGCGCCAGCAGCGGAGGGACAGCCGTCCGTGACACCATATATTTT
NA,NA,TRBV29-1,TRBJ2-1,CSGARASGNEQFF,TGCAGCGGAGCCCGGGCCTCGGGGAATGAGCAGTTCTTC
NA,NA,TRBV10-2,TRBJ2-5,CASRDREGVQETQYF,TGCGCCAGCAGGGACAGGGAGGGGGTCCAAGAGACCCAGTACTTC
once,TRBD2,TRBV5-1,TRBJ2-7,CASSLGTSGSQEQYF,TGCGCCAGCAGCTTGGGGACTAGCGGGAGCCAGGAGCAGTACTTC
NA,TRBD1,TRBV2,TRBJ2-1,CASSERRGQGGYNEQFF,TGTGCCAGCAGTGAAAGAAGGGGACAGGGGGGTTACAATGAGCAGTTCTTC
NA,NA,TRBV27,TRBJ1-2,CASSDGPGGGYTF,TGTGCCAGCAGTGACGGCCCGGGGGGCGGCTACACCTTC
NA,NA,TRBV28,TRBJ2-2,CASSPSDTFAGELFF,TGTGCTTCGAGCCCTTCGGACACCTTCGCCGGGGAGCTGTTTTTT
NA,TRBD1,TRBV2,TRBJ2-5,CASSDPGQGFLETQYF,TGTGCCAGCAGTGATCCGGGACAGGGGTTTTTAGAGACCCAGTACTTC
NA,NA,TRBV27,TRBJ2-3,CASSSPQRNQDTQYF,TGTGCCAGCAGTTCCCCACAGCGGAATCAAGATACGCAGTATTTT
NA,NA,TRBV7-9,TRBJ1-2,CASSPARGSGGYTF,TGTGCCAGCAGCCCGGCCCGGGGTTCTGGCGGCTACACCTTC
NA,NA,TRBV4-1,TRBJ1-1,CASSHEPAGRNTEAFF,TGCGCCAGCAGCCACGAACCCGCAGGCCGGAACACTGAAGCTTTCTTT
NA,NA,TRBV28,TRBJ1-1,CASSLQGGTEAFF,TGTGCCAGCAGTTTACAGGGAGGTACTGAAGCTTTCTTT
NA,TRBD2,TRBV7-3,TRBJ2-1,CASSLGAGGSYNEQFF,TGTGCCAGCAGCTTGGGCGCGGGAGGGAGCTACAATGAGCAGTTCTTC
NA,TRBD2,TRBV25-1,TRBJ2-1,CASSEWDGLAGDNEQFF,TGTGCCAGCAGTGAATGGGACGGACTAGCGGGTGACAATGAGCAGTTCTTC
NA,NA,TRBV7-3,TRBJ1-2,CASSYDQGTYGYTF,TGTGCCAGCAGCTACGACCAGGGGACCTATGGCTACACCTTC
NA,NA,TRBV5-6,TRBJ1-2,CASSLDQGNYGYTF,TGTGCCAGCAGCTTGGATCAGGGGAACTATGGCTACACCTTC